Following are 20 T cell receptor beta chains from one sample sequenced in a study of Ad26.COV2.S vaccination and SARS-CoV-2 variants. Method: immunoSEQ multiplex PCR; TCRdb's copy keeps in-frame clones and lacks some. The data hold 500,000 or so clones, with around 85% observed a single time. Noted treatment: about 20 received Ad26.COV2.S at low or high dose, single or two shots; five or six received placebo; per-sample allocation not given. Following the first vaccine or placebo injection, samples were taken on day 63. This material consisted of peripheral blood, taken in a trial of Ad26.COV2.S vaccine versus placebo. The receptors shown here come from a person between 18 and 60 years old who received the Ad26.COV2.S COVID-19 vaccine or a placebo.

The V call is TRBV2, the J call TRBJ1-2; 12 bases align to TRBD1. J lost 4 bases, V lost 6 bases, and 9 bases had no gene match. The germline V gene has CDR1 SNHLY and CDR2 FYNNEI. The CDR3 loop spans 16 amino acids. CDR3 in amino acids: CASSRDRGHIGYGYTF. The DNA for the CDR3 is TGTGCCAGCAGCCGGGACAGGGGGCATATAGGCTATGGCTACACCTTC.

This CDR3 reads CASRRSGTTDEQFF. CDR3 nucleotide sequence: TGTGCCAGCAGACGAAGCGGGACAACTGATGAGCAGTTCTTC. The rearrangement links TRBV6-4 to TRBJ2-1, with a weak D call TRBD2 (7 bases). V was shortened by 6 bases and J by 8 bases, with 17 bases between the two germline ends. CDR3 length: 14 amino acids. Germline CDR1 reads MRHNA; CDR2 reads SNTAGT.

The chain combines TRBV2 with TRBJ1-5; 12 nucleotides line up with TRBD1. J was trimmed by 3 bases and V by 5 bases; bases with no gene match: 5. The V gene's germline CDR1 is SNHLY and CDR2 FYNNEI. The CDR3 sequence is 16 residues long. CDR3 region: CASSPGTGGDNQPQHF. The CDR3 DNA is TGTGCCAGCAGTCCCGGGACAGGGGGCGACAATCAGCCCCAGCATTTT.

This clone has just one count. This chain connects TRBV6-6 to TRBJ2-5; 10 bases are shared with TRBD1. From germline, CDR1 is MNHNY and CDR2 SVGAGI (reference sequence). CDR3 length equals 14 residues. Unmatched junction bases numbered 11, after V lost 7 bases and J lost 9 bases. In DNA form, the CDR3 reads TGTGCCAGCACCCTCCTGACAGGGGGCAAGGCCCAGTACTTC. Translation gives CASTLLTGGKAQYF.

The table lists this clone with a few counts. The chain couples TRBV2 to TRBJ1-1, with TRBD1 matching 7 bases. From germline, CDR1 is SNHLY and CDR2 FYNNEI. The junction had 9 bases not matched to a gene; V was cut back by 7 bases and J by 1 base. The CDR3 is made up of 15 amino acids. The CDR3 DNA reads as TGTGCCAGCACCGGACAGGCCGTGAGGAACACTGAAGCTTTCTTT. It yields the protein CASTGQAVRNTEAFF.

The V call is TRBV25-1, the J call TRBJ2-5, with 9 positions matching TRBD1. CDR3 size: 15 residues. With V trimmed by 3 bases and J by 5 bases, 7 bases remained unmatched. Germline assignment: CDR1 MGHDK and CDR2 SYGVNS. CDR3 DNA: TGTGCCAGCAGTGAGGGGGGGACAGGGAAGGAGACCCAGTACTTC. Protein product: CASSEGGTGKETQYF.

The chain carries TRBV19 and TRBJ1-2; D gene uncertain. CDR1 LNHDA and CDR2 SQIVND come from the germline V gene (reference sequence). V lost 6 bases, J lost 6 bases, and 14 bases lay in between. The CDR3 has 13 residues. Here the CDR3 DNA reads TGTGCCAGTAGCGGGCCTCCGGCGCATGGCTACACCTTC. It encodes CASSGPPAHGYTF.

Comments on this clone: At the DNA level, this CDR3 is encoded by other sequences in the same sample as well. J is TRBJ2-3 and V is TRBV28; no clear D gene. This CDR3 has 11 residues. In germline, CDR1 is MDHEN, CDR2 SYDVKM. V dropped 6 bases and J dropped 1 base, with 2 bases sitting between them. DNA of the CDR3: TGTGCCAGCAGGGGCACAGATACGCAGTATTTT. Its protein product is CASRGTDTQYF.

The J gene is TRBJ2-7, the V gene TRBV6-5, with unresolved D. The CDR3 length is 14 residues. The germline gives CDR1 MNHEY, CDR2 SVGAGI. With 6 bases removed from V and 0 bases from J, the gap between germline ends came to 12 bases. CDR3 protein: CASSRKEHSYEQYF. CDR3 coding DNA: TGTGCCAGCAGCCGAAAGGAGCACTCCTACGAGCAGTACTTC.

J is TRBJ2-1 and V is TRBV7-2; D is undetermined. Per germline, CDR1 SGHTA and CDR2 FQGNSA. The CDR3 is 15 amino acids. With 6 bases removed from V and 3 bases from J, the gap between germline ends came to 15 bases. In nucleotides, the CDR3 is TGTGCCAGCAGAGCCGACACCAGGCGCTACAATGAGCAGTTCTTC. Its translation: CASRADTRRYNEQFF.

DNA for the CDR3: TGTGCCAGCAGCGTAGATCCGGCGGGGAATTCACCCCTCCACTTT. Translation: CASSVDPAGNSPLHF. The V call is TRBV9, the J call TRBJ1-6; unclear D gene. The germline V and J ends were trimmed by 0 bases and 7 bases, with 11 bases remaining between them. Per the germline V gene, CDR1 is SGDLS and CDR2 is YYNGEE. The CDR3 totals 15 residues.

The CDR3 spells CASSVGGTTANYGYTF. The DNA of the CDR3 is TGTGCCAGCAGTGTGGGTGGGACGACAGCTAACTATGGCTACACCTTC. V gene TRBV2 combines with J gene TRBJ1-2; weak D call: TRBD1 (5 bases). The CDR3 consists of 16 residues. Germline V CDR1 and CDR2: SNHLY, FYNNEI. V gave up 4 bases and J gave up 0 bases, with 15 bases separating them. Using reference TRBV2 and TRBJ1-2 for the parts outside the CDR3, the full variable domain is EPEVTQTPSHQVTQMGQEVILRCVPISNHLYFYWYRQILGQKVEFLVSFYNNEISEKSEIFDDQFSVERPDGSNFTLKIRSTKLEDSAMYFCASSVGGTTANYGYTFGSGTRLTVV.

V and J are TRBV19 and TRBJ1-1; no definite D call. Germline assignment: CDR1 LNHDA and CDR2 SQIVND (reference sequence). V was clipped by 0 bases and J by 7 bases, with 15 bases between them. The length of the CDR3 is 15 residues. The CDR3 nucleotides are TGTGCCAGTAGTATAGATCGGTGGGCAGGAGATGAAGCTTTCTTT. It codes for CASSIDRWAGDEAFF.

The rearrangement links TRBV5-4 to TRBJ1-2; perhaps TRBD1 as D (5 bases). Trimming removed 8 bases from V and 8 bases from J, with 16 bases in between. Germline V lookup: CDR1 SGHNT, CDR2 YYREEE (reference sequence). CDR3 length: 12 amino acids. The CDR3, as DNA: TGTGCCAGTGGGGCAGTTGCGGGCGGCTACACCTTC. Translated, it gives CASGAVAGGYTF.

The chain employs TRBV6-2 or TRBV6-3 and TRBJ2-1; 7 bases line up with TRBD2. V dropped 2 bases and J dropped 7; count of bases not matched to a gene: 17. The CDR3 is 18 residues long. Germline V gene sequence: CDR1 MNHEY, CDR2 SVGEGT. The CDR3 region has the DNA TGTGCCAGCAGTTACCCCCCGGGGGGACTAAACCGGTTTAATGAGCAGTTCTTC. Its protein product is CASSYPPGGLNRFNEQFF.

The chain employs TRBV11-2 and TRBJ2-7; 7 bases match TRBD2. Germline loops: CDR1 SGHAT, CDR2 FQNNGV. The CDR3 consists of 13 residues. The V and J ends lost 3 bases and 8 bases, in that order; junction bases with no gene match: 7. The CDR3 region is CASSFLRGDQQYF. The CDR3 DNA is TGTGCCAGCAGCTTCCTACGGGGGGATCAGCAGTACTTC.

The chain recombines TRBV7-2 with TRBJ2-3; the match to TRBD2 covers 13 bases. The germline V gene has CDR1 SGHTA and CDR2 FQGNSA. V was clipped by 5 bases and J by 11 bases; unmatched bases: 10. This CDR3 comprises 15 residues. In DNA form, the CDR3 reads TGTGCCAGCAGCCGCGACAGACTAGCGGGAGGTCTGCAGTATTTT. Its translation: CASSRDRLAGGLQYF.

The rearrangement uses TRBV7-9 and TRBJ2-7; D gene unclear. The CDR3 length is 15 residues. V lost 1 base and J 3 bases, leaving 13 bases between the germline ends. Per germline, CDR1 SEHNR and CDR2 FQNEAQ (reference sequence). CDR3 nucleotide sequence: TGTGCCAGCAGCTTAGATGGCAGCCCAAGCTACGAGCAGTACTTC. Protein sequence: CASSLDGSPSYEQYF.

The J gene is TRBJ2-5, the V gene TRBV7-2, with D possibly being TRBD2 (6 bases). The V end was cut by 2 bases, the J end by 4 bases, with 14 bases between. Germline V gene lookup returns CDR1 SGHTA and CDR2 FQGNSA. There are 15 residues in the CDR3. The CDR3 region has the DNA TGTGCCAGCAGCTTACCCCTGGACTACTCAGAGACCCAGTACTTC. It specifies CASSLPLDYSETQYF. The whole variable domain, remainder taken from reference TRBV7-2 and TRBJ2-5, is GAGVSQSPSNKVTEKGKDVELRCDPISGHTALYWYRQSLGQGLEFLIYFQGNSAPDKSGLPSDRFSAERTGGSVSTLTIQRTQQEDSAVYLCASSLPLDYSETQYFGPGTRLLVL.

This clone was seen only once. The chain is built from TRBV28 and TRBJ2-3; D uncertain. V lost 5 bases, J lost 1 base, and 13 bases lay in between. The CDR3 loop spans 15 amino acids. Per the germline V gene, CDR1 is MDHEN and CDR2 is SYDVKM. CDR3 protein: CASSHRGERTDTQYF. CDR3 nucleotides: TGTGCCAGCAGTCACCGAGGAGAACGCACAGATACGCAGTATTTT.